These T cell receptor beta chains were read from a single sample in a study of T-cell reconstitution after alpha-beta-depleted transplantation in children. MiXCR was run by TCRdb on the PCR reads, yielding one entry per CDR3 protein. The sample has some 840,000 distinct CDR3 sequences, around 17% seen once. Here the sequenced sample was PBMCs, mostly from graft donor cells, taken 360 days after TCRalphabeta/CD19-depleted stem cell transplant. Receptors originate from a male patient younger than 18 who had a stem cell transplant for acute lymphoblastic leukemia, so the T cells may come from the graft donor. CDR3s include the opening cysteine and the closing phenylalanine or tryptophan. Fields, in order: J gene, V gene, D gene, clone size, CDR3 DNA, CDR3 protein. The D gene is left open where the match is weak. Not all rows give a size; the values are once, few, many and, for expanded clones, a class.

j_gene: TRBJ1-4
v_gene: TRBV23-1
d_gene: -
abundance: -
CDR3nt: TGCGCCAGCAGTCAATCGATTGGGAAGGGGGAAAAACTGTTTTTT
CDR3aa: CASSQSIGKGEKLFF

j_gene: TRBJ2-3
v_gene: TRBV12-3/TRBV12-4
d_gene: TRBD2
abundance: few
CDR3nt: TGTGCCAGCAGATATAAGGAGACTAGCTTGGATACGCAGTATTTT
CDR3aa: CASRYKETSLDTQYF

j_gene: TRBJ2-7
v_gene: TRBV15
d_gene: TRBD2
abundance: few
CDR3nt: TGTGCCACCAGCAGGACTAGCGGGATCGAGTACGAGCAGTACTTC
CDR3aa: CATSRTSGIEYEQYF

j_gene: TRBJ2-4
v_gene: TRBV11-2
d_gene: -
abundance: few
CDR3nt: TGTGCCAGCACCCTTTTTGGGGCCCTTGGCAAAAACATTCAGTACTTC
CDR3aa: CASTLFGALGKNIQYF

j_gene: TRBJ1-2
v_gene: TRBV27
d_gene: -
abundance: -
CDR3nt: TGTGCCAGCTCAGACGCCTCTTTCCCGGCGGAGACCTTC
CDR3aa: CASSDASFPAETF

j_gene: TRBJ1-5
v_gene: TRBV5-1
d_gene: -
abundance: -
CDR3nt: TGCGCCAGCAGCTTCGCGGCAGGTTCCCAATTCCAGCATTTT
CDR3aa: CASSFAAGSQFQHF

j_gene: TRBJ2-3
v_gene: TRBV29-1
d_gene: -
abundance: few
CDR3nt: TGCAGCGTTCGGGCCGCGGAGAGGGGAGATACGCAGTATTTT
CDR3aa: CSVRAAERGDTQYF

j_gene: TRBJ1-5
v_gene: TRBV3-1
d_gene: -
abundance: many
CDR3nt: TGTGCCAGCAGCCAAGGGAGTAATCAGCCCCAGCATTTT
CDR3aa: CASSQGSNQPQHF

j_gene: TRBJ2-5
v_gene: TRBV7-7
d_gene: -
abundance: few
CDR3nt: TGTGCCAGCAGCTGGGGCGGGACTCAAGAGACCCAGTACTTC
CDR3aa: CASSWGGTQETQYF

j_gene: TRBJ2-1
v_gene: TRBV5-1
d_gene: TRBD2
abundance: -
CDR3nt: TGCGCCAGCAGCTTGGAAGGGCGACTAGCGGGCTCCTACAATGAGCAGTTCTTC
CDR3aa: CASSLEGRLAGSYNEQFF

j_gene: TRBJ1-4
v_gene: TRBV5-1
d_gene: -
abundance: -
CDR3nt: TGCGCCAGCAGCTCGGAGGGTGGAAAACTGTTTTTT
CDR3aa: CASSSEGGKLFF

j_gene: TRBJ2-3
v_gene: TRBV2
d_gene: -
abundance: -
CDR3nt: TGTGCCAGCAGAGAGGAGAGGGGCAGGGTCTTTGATACGCAGTATTTT
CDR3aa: CASREERGRVFDTQYF

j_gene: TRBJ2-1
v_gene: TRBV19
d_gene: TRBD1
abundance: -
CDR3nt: TGTGCCAGTAGAACGGACAGGTACCGGGACCCTTACAATGAGCAGTTCTTC
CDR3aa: CASRTDRYRDPYNEQFF

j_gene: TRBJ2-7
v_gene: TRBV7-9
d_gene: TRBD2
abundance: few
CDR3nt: TGTGCCAGCAGCTTAGCTAGCGGGAGGGCCCACCTAGGGCAGTACTTC
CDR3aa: CASSLASGRAHLGQYF

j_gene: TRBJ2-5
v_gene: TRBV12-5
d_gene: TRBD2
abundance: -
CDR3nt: TGTGCTAGTGGTTTGGCCCTAGCGGGAGGCGAAAGAGAGACCCAGTACTTC
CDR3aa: CASGLALAGGERETQYF

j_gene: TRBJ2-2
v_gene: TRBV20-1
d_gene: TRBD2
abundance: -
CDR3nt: TGCAGTGCTAGAACCACTGGGGGCGGGAGGCCCCTATTCACCGGGGAGCTGTTTTTT
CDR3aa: CSARTTGGGRPLFTGELFF

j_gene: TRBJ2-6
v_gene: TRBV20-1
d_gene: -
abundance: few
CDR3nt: TGCAGTGCTAGAGCAGGGGGGTACGGGGCCAACGTCCTGACTTTC
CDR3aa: CSARAGGYGANVLTF

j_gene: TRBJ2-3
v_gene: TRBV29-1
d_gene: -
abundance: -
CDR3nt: TGCAGCGTTGGAAGGATACACACGCGTAGCACAGATACGCAGTATTTT
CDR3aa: CSVGRIHTRSTDTQYF

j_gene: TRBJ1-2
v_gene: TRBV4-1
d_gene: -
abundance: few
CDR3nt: TGCGCCAGCAGCCCCCGGAGTAGGACGCGTTACCTAGGAGGCTACACCTTC
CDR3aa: CASSPRSRTRYLGGYTF

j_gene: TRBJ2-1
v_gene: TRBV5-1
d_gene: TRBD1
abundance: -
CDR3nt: TGCGCCAGCAGCTTGGCCGGGGGACAGGGTTGGAACAATGAGCAGTTCTTC
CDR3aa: CASSLAGGQGWNNEQFF

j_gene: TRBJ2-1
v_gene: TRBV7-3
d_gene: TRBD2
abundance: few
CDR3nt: TGTGCCAGCAGCTCCCCGACTAGCGGGAAGCAGTTCTTC
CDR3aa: CASSSPTSGKQFF

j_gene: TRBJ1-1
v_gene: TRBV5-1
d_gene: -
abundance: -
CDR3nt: TGCGCCAGCAGAACAGGGTTCGGCACTGAAGCTTTCTTT
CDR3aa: CASRTGFGTEAFF

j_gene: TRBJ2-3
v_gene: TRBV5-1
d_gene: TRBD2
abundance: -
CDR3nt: TGCGCCAGCAGCACCGTTTCACCAGCGGGGGGCGGGGATACGCAGTATTTT
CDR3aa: CASSTVSPAGGGDTQYF

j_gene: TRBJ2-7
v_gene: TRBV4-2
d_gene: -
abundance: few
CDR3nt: TGTGCCAGCAGCCAAGAGGGAGGTCGGGGACTGACCCGAGGGACCTACGAGCAGTACTTC
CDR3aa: CASSQEGGRGLTRGTYEQYF

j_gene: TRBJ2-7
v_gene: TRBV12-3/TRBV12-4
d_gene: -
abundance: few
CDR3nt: TGTGCCAGCAGTAACTTCGACAGGTTTGGAGAGCAGTACTTC
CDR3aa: CASSNFDRFGEQYF

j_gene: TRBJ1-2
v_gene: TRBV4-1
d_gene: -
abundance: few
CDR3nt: TGCGCCAGCAGCCAAGAGGGGAGAGGACGGAACTATGGCTACACCTTC
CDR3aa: CASSQEGRGRNYGYTF

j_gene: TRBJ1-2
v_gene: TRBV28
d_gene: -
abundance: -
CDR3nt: TGTGCCAGCAGCCTCCTAGGGGGTGCGAATGGCTACACCTTC
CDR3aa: CASSLLGGANGYTF

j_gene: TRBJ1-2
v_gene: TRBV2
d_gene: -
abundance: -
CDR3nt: TGTGCCCTGAAGGACAGTTCTATCTATGGCTACACCTTC
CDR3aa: CALKDSSIYGYTF

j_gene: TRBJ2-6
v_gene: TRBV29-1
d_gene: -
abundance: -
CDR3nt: TGCAGCGTTGTAGGGGGCTCTGGGGCCAACGTCCTGACTTTC
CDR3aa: CSVVGGSGANVLTF

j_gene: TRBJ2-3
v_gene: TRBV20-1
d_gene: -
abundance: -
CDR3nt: TGCAGTGCTAGACGGGAAACAGATACGCAGTATTTT
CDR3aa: CSARRETDTQYF

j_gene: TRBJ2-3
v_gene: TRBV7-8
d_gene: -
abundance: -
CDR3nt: TGTGCCAGCAGCTTAGCGGGAGGCCACAGCACAGATACGCAGTATTTT
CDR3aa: CASSLAGGHSTDTQYF

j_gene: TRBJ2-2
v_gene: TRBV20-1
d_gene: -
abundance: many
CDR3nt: TGCAGTGCTAGAGGGGGGAGGAACACCGGGGAGCTGTTTTTT
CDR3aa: CSARGGRNTGELFF

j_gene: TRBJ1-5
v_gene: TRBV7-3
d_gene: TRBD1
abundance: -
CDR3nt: TGTGCCAGCAGTTCCAGGGGGTTAAGCAATCAGCCCCAGCATTTT
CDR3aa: CASSSRGLSNQPQHF

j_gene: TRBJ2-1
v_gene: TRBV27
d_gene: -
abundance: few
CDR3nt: TGTGCCAGCAGTTCTCGGGGCCTCTGGAATGAGCAGTTCTTC
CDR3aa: CASSSRGLWNEQFF

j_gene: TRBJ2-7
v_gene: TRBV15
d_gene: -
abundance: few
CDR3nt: TGTGCCACCAGCAGGGAGACACGCTCCTACGAGCAGTACTTC
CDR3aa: CATSRETRSYEQYF

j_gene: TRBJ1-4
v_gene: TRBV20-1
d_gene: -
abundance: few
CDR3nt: TGCAGTGCTAGAGTCTCTTTGGGAGAAAAACTGTTTTTT
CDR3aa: CSARVSLGEKLFF

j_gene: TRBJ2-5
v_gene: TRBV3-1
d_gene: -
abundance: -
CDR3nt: TGTGCCAGCGCAGGAGGGGGAGAGACCCAGTACTTC
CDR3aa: CASAGGGETQYF

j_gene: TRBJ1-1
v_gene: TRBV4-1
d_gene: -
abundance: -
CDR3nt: TGCGCCAGCAGCGGGCGGGACACTGAAGCTTTCTTT
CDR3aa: CASSGRDTEAFF

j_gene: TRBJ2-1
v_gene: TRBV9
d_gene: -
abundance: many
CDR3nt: TGTGCCAGCAGCCCAGCCCCGCCGGGACTCGAGCAGTTCTTC
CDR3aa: CASSPAPPGLEQFF

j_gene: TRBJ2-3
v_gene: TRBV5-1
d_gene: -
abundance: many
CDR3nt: TGCGCCAGCAGCTTGGATAATACGCAGTATTTT
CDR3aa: CASSLDNTQYF

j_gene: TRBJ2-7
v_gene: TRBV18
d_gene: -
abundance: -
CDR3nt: TGTGCCAGCTCACCAAGGGACCTCACCCAGTACTTC
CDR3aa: CASSPRDLTQYF

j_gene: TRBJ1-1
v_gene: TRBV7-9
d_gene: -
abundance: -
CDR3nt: TGTGCCAGCACCGAGGACATAGTGAACACTGAAGCTTTCTTT
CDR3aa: CASTEDIVNTEAFF

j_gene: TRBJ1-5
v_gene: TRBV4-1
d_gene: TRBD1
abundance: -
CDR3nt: TGCGCCAGCAGCCAAGAGGAACAGGGGTTCAATCAGCCCCAGCATTTT
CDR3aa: CASSQEEQGFNQPQHF

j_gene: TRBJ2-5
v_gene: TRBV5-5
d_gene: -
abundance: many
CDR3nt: TGTGCCAGCAGCCCAGGGGCACAGATCCAAGAGACCCAGTACTTC
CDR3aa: CASSPGAQIQETQYF

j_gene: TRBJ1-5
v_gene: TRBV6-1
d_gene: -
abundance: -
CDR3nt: TGTGCCAGCAGGGAAGGGTTTAGCAATCAGCCCCAGCATTTT
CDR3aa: CASREGFSNQPQHF

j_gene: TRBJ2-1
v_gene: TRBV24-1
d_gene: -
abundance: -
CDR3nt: TGTGCCACCAGTGATCCCAATCCCTGGAACAATGAGCAGTTCTTC
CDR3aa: CATSDPNPWNNEQFF

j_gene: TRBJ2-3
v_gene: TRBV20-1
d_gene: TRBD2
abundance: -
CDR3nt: TGCAGTGCCACAGATAGCGGGGCTAGCACAGATACGCAGTATTTT
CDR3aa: CSATDSGASTDTQYF

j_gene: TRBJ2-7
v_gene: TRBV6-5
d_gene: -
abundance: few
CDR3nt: TGTGCCAGCAGTTACGTCTCGGGATCCTACGAGCAGTACTTC
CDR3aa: CASSYVSGSYEQYF

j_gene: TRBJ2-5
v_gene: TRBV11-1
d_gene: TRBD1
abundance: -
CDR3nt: TGTGCCAGCAGCCCTTTCCGGACAGGGGACCAAGAGACCCAGTACTTC
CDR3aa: CASSPFRTGDQETQYF

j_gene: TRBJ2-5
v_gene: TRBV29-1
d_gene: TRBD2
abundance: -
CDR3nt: TGCAGCGCCACCCGGGTAGCGGGTCTCCAAGAGACCCAGTACTTC
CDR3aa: CSATRVAGLQETQYF

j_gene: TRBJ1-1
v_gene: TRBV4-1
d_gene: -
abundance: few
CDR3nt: TGCGCCAGCAGCCAAGGGACGAGGAACACTGAAGCTTTCTTT
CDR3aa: CASSQGTRNTEAFF

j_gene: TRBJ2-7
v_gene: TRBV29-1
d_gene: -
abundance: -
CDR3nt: TGCAGCGTTGGCCGTGCGGGTGGCGACGAGCAGTACTTC
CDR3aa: CSVGRAGGDEQYF

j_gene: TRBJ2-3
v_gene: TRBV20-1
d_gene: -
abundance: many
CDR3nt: TGCAGTGCTAGGCGCGGCGACGCGGCTGCGCAGTATTTT
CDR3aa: CSARRGDAAAQYF